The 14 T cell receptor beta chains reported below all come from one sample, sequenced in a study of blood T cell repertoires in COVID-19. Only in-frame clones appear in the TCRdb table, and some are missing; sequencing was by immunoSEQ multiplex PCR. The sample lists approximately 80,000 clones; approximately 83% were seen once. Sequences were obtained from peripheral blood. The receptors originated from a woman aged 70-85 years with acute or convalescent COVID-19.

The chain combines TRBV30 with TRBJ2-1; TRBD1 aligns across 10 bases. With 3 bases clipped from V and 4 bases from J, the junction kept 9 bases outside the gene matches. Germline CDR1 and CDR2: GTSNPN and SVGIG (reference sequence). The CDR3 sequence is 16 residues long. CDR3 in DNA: TGTGCCTGGAGGGACAGGACAGGGGGAAGGTACAATGAGCAGTTCTTC. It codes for CAWRDRTGGRYNEQFF.

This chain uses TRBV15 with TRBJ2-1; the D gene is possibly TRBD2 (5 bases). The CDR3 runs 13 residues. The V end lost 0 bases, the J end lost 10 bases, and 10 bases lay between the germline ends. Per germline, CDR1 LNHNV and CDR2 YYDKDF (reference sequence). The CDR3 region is CATSRDLLAEQFF. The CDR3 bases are TGTGCCACCAGCAGAGATCTTTTAGCGGAGCAGTTCTTC.

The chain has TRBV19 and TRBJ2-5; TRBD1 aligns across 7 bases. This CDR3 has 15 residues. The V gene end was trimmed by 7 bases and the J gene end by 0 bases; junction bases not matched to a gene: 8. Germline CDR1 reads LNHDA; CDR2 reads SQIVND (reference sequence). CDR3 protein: CASNPGTAYQETQYF. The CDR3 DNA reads TGTGCCAGTAACCCCGGGACAGCGTACCAAGAGACCCAGTACTTC.

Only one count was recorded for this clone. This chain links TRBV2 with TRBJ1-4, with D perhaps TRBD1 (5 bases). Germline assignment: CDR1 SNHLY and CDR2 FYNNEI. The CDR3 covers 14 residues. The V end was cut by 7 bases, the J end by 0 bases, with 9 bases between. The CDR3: CASTLTATNEKLFF. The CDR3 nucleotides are TGTGCCAGCACCCTGACAGCAACTAATGAAAAACTGTTTTTT.

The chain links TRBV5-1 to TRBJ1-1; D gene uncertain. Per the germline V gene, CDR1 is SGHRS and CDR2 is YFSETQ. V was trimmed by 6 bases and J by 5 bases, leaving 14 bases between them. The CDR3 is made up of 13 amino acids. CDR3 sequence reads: CASTSGVGTEAFF. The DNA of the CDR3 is TGCGCCAGCACGTCCGGGGTAGGGACTGAAGCTTTCTTT.

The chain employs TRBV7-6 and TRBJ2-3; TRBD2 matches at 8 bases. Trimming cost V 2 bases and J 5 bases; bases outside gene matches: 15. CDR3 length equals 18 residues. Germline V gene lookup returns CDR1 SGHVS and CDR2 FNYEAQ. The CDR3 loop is CASSLLPRAGGVRDTQYF. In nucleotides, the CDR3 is TGTGCCAGCAGCTTACTCCCCCGGGCCGGGGGGGTGCGAGATACGCAGTATTTT.

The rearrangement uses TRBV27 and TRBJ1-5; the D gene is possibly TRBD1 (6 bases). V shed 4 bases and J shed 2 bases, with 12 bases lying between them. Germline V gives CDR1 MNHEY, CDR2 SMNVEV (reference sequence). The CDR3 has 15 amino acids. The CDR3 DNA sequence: TGTGCCAGCAGTTCGACCAGGGGAGGCAATCAGCCCCAGCATTTT. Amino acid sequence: CASSSTRGGNQPQHF.

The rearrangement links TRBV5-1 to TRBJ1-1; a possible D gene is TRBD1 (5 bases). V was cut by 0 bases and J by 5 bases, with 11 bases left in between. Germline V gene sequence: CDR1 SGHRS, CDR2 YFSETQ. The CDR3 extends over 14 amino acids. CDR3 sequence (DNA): TGCGCCAGCAGCTTGGAAGGGGTAGAAACTGAAGCTTTCTTT. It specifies CASSLEGVETEAFF. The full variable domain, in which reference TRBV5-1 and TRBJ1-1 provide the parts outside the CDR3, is KAGVTQTPRYLIKTRGQQVTLSCSPISGHRSVSWYQQTPGQGLQFLFEYFSETQRNKGNFPGRFSGRQFSNSRSEMNVSTLELGDSALYLCASSLEGVETEAFFGQGTRLTVV.

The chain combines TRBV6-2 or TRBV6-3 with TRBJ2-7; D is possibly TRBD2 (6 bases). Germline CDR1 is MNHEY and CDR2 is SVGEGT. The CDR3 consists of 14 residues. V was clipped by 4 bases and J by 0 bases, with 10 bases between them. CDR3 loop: CASSSLGGSYEQYF. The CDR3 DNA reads TGTGCCAGCAGTTCCCTCGGGGGCTCCTACGAGCAGTACTTC.

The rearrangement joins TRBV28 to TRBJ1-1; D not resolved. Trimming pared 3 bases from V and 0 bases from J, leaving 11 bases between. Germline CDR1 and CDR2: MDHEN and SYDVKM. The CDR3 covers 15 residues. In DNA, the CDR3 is TGTGCCAGCAGTTTCGGCACGGAGGTGAACACTGAAGCTTTCTTT. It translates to CASSFGTEVNTEAFF.

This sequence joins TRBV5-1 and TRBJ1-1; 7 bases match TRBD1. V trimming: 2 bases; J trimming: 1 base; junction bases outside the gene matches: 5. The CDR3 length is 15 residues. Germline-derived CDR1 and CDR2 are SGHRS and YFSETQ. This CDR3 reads CASSFQDRTNTEAFF. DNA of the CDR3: TGCGCCAGCAGCTTTCAGGACAGGACGAACACTGAAGCTTTCTTT. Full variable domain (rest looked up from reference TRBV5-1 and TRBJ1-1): KAGVTQTPRYLIKTRGQQVTLSCSPISGHRSVSWYQQTPGQGLQFLFEYFSETQRNKGNFPGRFSGRQFSNSRSEMNVSTLELGDSALYLCASSFQDRTNTEAFFGQGTRLTVV.

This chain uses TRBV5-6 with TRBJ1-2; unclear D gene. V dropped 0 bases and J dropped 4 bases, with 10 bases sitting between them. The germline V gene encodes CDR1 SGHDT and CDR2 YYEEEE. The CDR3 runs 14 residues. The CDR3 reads CASSLAGQFYGYTF. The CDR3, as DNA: TGTGCCAGCAGCTTGGCAGGCCAGTTCTATGGCTACACCTTC.

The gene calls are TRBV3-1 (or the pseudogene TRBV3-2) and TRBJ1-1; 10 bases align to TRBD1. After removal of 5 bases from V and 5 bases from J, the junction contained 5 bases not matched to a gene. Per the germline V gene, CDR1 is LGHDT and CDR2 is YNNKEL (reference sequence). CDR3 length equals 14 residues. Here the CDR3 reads CASSYDRGPTEAFF. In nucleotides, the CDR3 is TGTGCCAGCAGCTACGACAGGGGGCCGACTGAAGCTTTCTTT.

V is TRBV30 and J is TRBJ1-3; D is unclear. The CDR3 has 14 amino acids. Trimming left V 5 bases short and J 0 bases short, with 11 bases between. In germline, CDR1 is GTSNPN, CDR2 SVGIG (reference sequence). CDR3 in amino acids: CAWRLGYSGNTIYF. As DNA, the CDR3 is TGTGCCTGGCGTCTAGGTTACTCTGGAAACACCATATATTTT.